One and the same sample provided the 4 T cell receptor beta chains below, sequenced in a study of control samples from healthy donors and cancer patients. The protocol was immunoSEQ multiplex PCR, while the TCRdb copy is restricted to in-frame clones and leaves out a portion. Among 150,000 to 200,000 clones listed, 70% to 90% were seen once. Sequenced input: blood. The receptors come from a man aged 18 to 35 in good health.

This clone was counted between two and nine times. In the same sample, other DNA sequences code for this CDR3. This rearrangement joins TRBV7-3 to TRBJ1-1; TRBD1 matches at 8 bases. Germline CDR1 is SGHTA and CDR2 is FQGTGA. This CDR3 is built from 14 residues. Unmatched junction bases numbered 6, after V lost 5 bases and J lost 4 bases. The chain's CDR3 is CASSPQGGGTEAFF. CDR3 coding DNA: TGTGCCAGCAGCCCACAGGGGGGGGGCACTGAAGCTTTCTTT.

The chain is built from TRBV7-2 and TRBJ2-2, with D uncertain. CDR1 and CDR2 (germline): SGHTA, FQGNSA. V lost 1 base and J lost 4, with 10 bases in between. The CDR3 totals 15 residues. CDR3 nucleotides: TGTGCCAGCAGCTTAGAACAGTCGGGCACCGGGGAGCTGTTTTTT. As protein: CASSLEQSGTGELFF.

The CDR3 DNA sequence: TGTGCCAGCAGCCAACGCGGGGCGGGGTGGCGAGAGACCCAGTACTTC. Residues: CASSQRGAGWRETQYF. The chain joins TRBV3-1 (or the pseudogene TRBV3-2) to TRBJ2-5; perhaps TRBD2 as D (6 bases). This CDR3 contains 16 residues. CDR1 and CDR2 (germline): LGHDT, YNNKEL (reference sequence). Trimming pared 2 bases from V and 4 bases from J, leaving 17 bases between.

This clone has just one count. The chain has TRBV3-1 (or the pseudogene TRBV3-2) and TRBJ1-2, with TRBD1 as a possible D gene (5 bases). Germline V gene sequence: CDR1 LGHDT, CDR2 YNNKEL (reference sequence). The CDR3 contains 14 residues. The V and J ends lost 3 bases and 2 bases respectively, with 10 bases between them. The DNA of the CDR3 is TGTGCCAGCAGCCAGCTGACAGTCAACTATGGCTACACCTTC. Protein sequence: CASSQLTVNYGYTF.